The clone carrying this T cell receptor (beta chain) appeared many times. As to time point: sample taken at primary tumor resection. Whole RNA, which was extracted from tumor, nontumor lung tissue or frozen PBMC, was sequenced without any cell sorting. The sample belongs to a study of spatial heterogeneity in lung cancer. V was pared by 0 bases and J by 7 bases, with 0 bases of the junction left unmatched. This CDR3 comprises 12 residues. Germline V CDR1 and CDR2: LGHNA, YNFKEQ. TCRdb reprocessed the 5' RACE reads with MiXCR, giving one entry per CDR3 protein. The sample holds more than 30,000 distinct CDR3 sequences, about 5% seen once.

The clonotype originates from a female donor with early-stage non-small cell lung cancer. The genes are TRBV4-2 and TRBJ2-7; TRBD1 agrees at 7 bases. This material consisted of PBMCs, taken at surgery. The CDR3 DNA follows: TGTGCCAGCAGCCAAGAGGGACAGGAGCAGTACTTC. It codes for CASSQEGQEQYF.